Following are 7 T cell receptor beta chains from one sample sequenced in a study of blood T cell repertoires in COVID-19. Measured with immunoSEQ multiplex PCR; TCRdb has only the in-frame clones, and not every one. This sample has 310,000 or so clones, with 85% to 90% found just once. Sequenced sample: peripheral blood. The receptors were sampled from a woman between 50 and 59 years old with active or convalescent COVID-19.

The genes are TRBV5-6 and TRBJ2-3; 7 bases line up with TRBD2. This CDR3 contains 14 residues. V lost 4 bases, J lost 6 bases, and 8 bases stayed unmatched. The germline V gene has CDR1 SGHDT and CDR2 YYEEEE. The CDR3 protein is CASSSPGEGDTQYF. The CDR3 nucleotides read TGTGCCAGCAGCAGCCCGGGGGAGGGGGATACGCAGTATTTT.

The J gene is TRBJ2-2, the V gene TRBV9, with a possible D match to TRBD1 (7 bases). Trimming stripped 4 bases from V and 7 bases from J, with 17 bases between. Germline CDR1 is SGDLS and CDR2 is YYNGEE. The CDR3 has 15 residues. The CDR3: CASSSGGPQVGELFF. DNA of the CDR3: TGTGCCAGCAGCTCAGGGGGGCCCCAGGTCGGGGAGCTGTTTTTT.

The rearrangement links TRBV7-9 to TRBJ1-5, with TRBD1 as a possible D gene (5 bases). Trimming removed 5 bases at V and 4 bases at J, with 9 bases between. Germline V gives CDR1 SEHNR, CDR2 FQNEAQ (reference sequence). The CDR3 length is 13 residues. The CDR3 here is CASSPDRNQPQHF. As DNA, the CDR3 is TGTGCCAGCAGCCCAGACAGAAATCAGCCCCAGCATTTT.

V gene TRBV10-3 combines with J gene TRBJ1-2; D gene uncertain. CDR1 is ENHRY and CDR2 is SYGVKD in the germline V gene. The CDR3 contains 13 residues. Deletions cut 5 bases from V and 6 bases from J, with 13 bases between. The CDR3 protein is CAISFTDFNGYTF. The DNA for the CDR3 is TGTGCCATCAGTTTCACAGATTTTAATGGCTACACCTTC.

This sequence joins TRBV4-2 and TRBJ1-1; 10 positions agree with TRBD1. Per the germline V gene, CDR1 is LGHNA and CDR2 is YNFKEQ. This CDR3 has 15 residues. V shed 3 bases and J 7 bases; nucleotides not matched to a gene: 8. The CDR3 DNA reads as TGTGCCAGCAGCCATTTAAGGGGACAGGGGCATGAAGCTTTCTTT. It encodes CASSHLRGQGHEAFF.

This clone was counted a few times. Here the CDR3 reads CASSLEWGGTDSNQPQHF. The CDR3 bases are TGTGCCAGCAGCTTGGAGTGGGGCGGTACTGATAGCAATCAGCCCCAGCATTTT. The rearrangement uses TRBV5-5 and TRBJ1-5; TRBD1 is a possible D gene (5 bases). CDR1 is SGHKS and CDR2 is YYEKEE in the germline V gene (reference sequence). The CDR3 contains 18 residues. Trimming left V 0 bases short and J 0 bases short, with 16 bases between.

This clone was counted only a few times. J is TRBJ1-1 and V is TRBV29-1; D unclear. Trimming shortened V by 7 bases and J by 1 base, and 4 bases separated the two germline ends. Germline V CDR1 and CDR2: SQVTM, ANQGSEA. The CDR3 is made up of 10 amino acids. The DNA for the CDR3 is TGCAGCGCCCAGAACACTGAAGCTTTCTTT. Its protein is CSAQNTEAFF. The variable domain in full, with the rest retrieved from reference TRBV29-1 and TRBJ1-1, is SAVISQKPSRDICQRGTSLTIQCQVDSQVTMMFWYRQQPGQSLTLIATANQGSEATYESGFVIDKFPISRPNLTFSTLTVSNMSPEDSSIYLCSAQNTEAFFGQGTRLTVV.